A selection of T cell receptor beta chains follows, all from one sample in a study of breast tumors, draining lymph nodes, adjacent tissues. TCRdb redid the calling of the multiplex PCR reads with MiXCR, one entry per CDR3 protein. The top ten clones hold less than 3% of a sample with 65,000 to 80,000 distinct CDR3 sequences, approximately 19% of them seen once. Sequencing was carried out using axillary lymph node tissue. The receptors here all came from a female donor with breast cancer. Some clones in this sample may be carry-over from other donors' samples. CDR3s include the opening cysteine and the closing phenylalanine or tryptophan. A D gene is named only where the DNA matches it firmly. Clone size is not always given. Where it is, it says once, few, many or a class for expanded clones.

j_call,v_call,clone_size,d_call,cdr3_nt,cdr3_aa
TRBJ2-7,TRBV6-2/TRBV6-3,many,NA,TGTGCCAGCAGTCCTCCCGGGACCCCTTCCTACGAGCAGTACTTC,CASSPPGTPSYEQYF
TRBJ2-2,TRBV12-5,many,TRBD1,TGTGCTAGTGGTCCGAGGACAGGGGGAAGCGGGGAGCTGTTTTTT,CASGPRTGGSGELFF
TRBJ2-5,TRBV6-2/TRBV6-3,NA,TRBD1,TGTGCCAGCAGCGGGAACGCCGGGACAGGGCCTGGGGAGACCCAGTACTTC,CASSGNAGTGPGETQYF
TRBJ2-1,TRBV6-5,many,NA,TGTGCCAGCAGCGCCCGACGCTACAATGAGCAGTTCTTC,CASSARRYNEQFF
TRBJ2-7,TRBV6-6,many,NA,TGTGCCAGCAGTTCCTTAGTCGGTCAGGAGCAGTACTTC,CASSSLVGQEQYF
TRBJ2-5,TRBV11-3,many,NA,TGTGCCAGCAGCTTAGATAGTGCGGGGACAGAGACCCAGTACTTC,CASSLDSAGTETQYF
TRBJ1-5,TRBV19,NA,NA,TGTGCCAGTAGTACCGCGGCGGCAGCCGGTAATCAGCCCCAGCATTTT,CASSTAAAAGNQPQHF
TRBJ1-6,TRBV7-2,many,TRBD1,TGTGCCAGCAGCTTCGACGGGACAGGGGGCCTCAATTCACCCCTCCACTTT,CASSFDGTGGLNSPLHF
TRBJ1-2,TRBV7-4,many,NA,TGTGCCAGCAGCTTACTACCGGGGCCAGGTAGAGGCTACACCTTC,CASSLLPGPGRGYTF
TRBJ1-6,TRBV19,many,NA,TGTGCCAGTAGTATTACGGATTATAATTCACCCCTCCACTTT,CASSITDYNSPLHF
TRBJ1-5,TRBV15,many,NA,TGTGCCACCAGCAGCGCCGGCAATCAGCCCCAGCATTTT,CATSSAGNQPQHF
TRBJ1-2,TRBV28,many,NA,TGTGCCAGCAGGCCCCAGGACAGACTGGGTTATGGCTACACCTTC,CASRPQDRLGYGYTF
TRBJ1-5,TRBV6-2/TRBV6-3,many,TRBD1,TGTGCCAGCAGGGGACAGGGCAATCAGCCCCAGCATTTT,CASRGQGNQPQHF
TRBJ1-1,TRBV4-1,NA,NA,TGCGCCAGCAGCCAAGCCTGGGGTATTAGTGGCACTGAAGCTTTCTTT,CASSQAWGISGTEAFF
TRBJ2-6,TRBV19,many,TRBD1,TGTGCCAGTAGCGGGCCCATCAGGGGGGTCCTGACTTTC,CASSGPIRGVLTF